Sequencing of this T cell receptor beta chain was carried out in a study of blood T cell repertoires in COVID-19. TCRdb keeps only in-frame clones here, not all; method: immunoSEQ multiplex PCR. The repertoire consists of 95,000 to 100,000 clones, with 65% to 85% occurring once and the leading ten covering around a tenth. The CDR3 has 13 residues. Trimming took 4 bases from V and 8 from J, leaving 11 bases between them. Germline CDR1 reads MNHEY; CDR2 reads SMNVEV (reference sequence). The sample comprised peripheral blood. The clonotype originates from a woman older than 75 with acute or convalescent COVID-19. J is TRBJ1-4 and V is TRBV27; TRBD1 might be the D (5 bases). CDR3 DNA: TGTGCCAGCAGTTCCAGGGTACGGGAAAAACTGTTTTTT. It codes for CASSSRVREKLFF.